This T cell receptor (beta chain) comes out of a study of graft-versus-host responses after intestinal transplantation. Study-wide background: Induction with anti-thymocyte globulin, then tacrolimus and steroids for about 3 years, was given to all recipients. The study's findings and limits: Present in recipient marrow, GvH clones included some that appeared first in ileum or blood. Peak circulating GvH clone levels tracked with early post-transplant HvG declines.

To note about this clone: Its antigen remains unidentified.

TCRdb keeps only in-frame clones here, not all; method: immunoSEQ multiplex PCR. Seen here are fewer than 90,000 clones, 94% observed once, and the top ten hold approximately 0.2%. The receptor was isolated from a human donor who was the organ donor for an intestinal transplant. The source was unstimulated CD4+ T cells sorted from spleen or lymph node cells, collected before transplant.

Here the CDR3 reads CSVESLQDTQYF. The CDR3 DNA follows: TGCAGCGTTGAAAGTCTGCAGGATACGCAGTATTTT. V gene TRBV29-1 combines with J gene TRBJ2-3; no firm D call. The CDR3 consists of 12 residues. CDR1 is SQVTM, CDR2 ANQGSEA, per germline. V lost 2 bases, J lost 6 bases, and 9 bases lay in between.